Below are 8 T cell receptor beta chains sequenced from a single sample in a study of T-cell memory formation after mild COVID-19. TCRdb fed the 5' RACE reads into MiXCR, producing one record per CDR3 protein. Seen here are 340,000 or so distinct CDR3 sequences, approximately 13% observed once, and the top ten hold about a fifth. What was sequenced was PBMCs or a T cell subset sorted from them (not recorded which). These receptors were collected from a man in his late teens or twenties who had mild COVID-19 (a few samples of this study predate the infection). Cell type and time point are not known.

This clonotype was counted between two and nine times. The chain uses TRBV4-2 and TRBJ2-3; 10 nucleotides agree with TRBD2. The CDR3 is 18 residues long. After removal of 3 bases from V and 0 bases from J, the junction contained 9 bases not matched to a gene. Per the germline V gene, CDR1 is LGHNA and CDR2 is YNFKEQ. The CDR3 protein is CASSHDLRTSGSTDTQYF. CDR3 sequence (DNA): TGTGCCAGCAGCCATGACCTGAGGACTAGCGGCAGCACAGATACGCAGTATTTT.

This clonotype has more than one count but fewer than ten. The chain recombines TRBV4-3 with TRBJ2-2, with D perhaps assigned TRBD1 or TRBD2 (5 bases each). Trimming took 0 bases from V and 5 from J, leaving 19 bases between them. CDR3 length equals 18 residues. Germline V gives CDR1 LGHNA, CDR2 YSLEER. In DNA, the CDR3 is TGCGCCAGCAGCCAAGATTTCTCTGGGGGATTTGGGACCGGGGAGCTGTTTTTT. It is translated as CASSQDFSGGFGTGELFF.

This clonotype turned up a few times. The rearrangement joins TRBV7-2 to TRBJ1-2; D gene unclear. The CDR3 consists of 14 residues. The germline gives CDR1 SGHTA, CDR2 FQGNSA. Trimming removed 1 base from V and 5 bases from J, with 11 bases in between. The CDR3 DNA reads as TGTGCCAGCAGCTTAGAGCTGAATCGATATGGCTACACCTTC. Residues: CASSLELNRYGYTF. The whole variable domain, filled in from reference TRBV7-2 and TRBJ1-2, reads GAGVSQSPSNKVTEKGKDVELRCDPISGHTALYWYRQSLGQGLEFLIYFQGNSAPDKSGLPSDRFSAERTGGSVSTLTIQRTQQEDSAVYLCASSLELNRYGYTFGSGTRLTVV.

This clonotype turned up a few times. V is TRBV7-9 and J is TRBJ2-7, with 7 bases aligning to TRBD1. V lost 4 bases, J lost 7 bases, and 10 bases stayed unmatched. Per germline, CDR1 SEHNR and CDR2 FQNEAQ (reference sequence). The CDR3 is made up of 14 amino acids. The CDR3 DNA sequence: TGTGCCAGCAGCTCCTGGGACAGCCAAGGGGAGCAGTACTTC. This gives the protein CASSSWDSQGEQYF.

V usage is TRBV2 and J usage is TRBJ1-5; possibly TRBD1 for D (6 bases). V dropped 4 bases and J dropped 4 bases, with 11 bases sitting between them. The CDR3 runs 14 residues. Looked up from germline, CDR1 is SNHLY and CDR2 is FYNNEI. The CDR3 DNA is TGTGCCAGCAGTGCGGACAGCTTAAATCAGCCCCAGCATTTT. Translating gives CASSADSLNQPQHF.

This clonotype was picked up a small number of times. V and J are TRBV11-2 and TRBJ1-1, with 9 bases lining up with TRBD1. The CDR3 totals 17 residues. Germline V gene sequence: CDR1 SGHAT, CDR2 FQNNGV. The V gene end was trimmed by 6 bases and the J gene end by 1 base; junction bases not matched to a gene: 12. The CDR3 DNA sequence: TGTGCCAGCAGTTACCCCGGGGACAGGGCCCCGAACACTGAAGCTTTCTTT. Amino acids: CASSYPGDRAPNTEAFF.

This chain connects TRBV11-2 to TRBJ2-7, with 7 bases lining up with TRBD1. V gave up 7 bases and J gave up 6 bases; unmatched junction bases: 12. Germline V gives CDR1 SGHAT, CDR2 FQNNGV. The CDR3 length is 14 residues. The CDR3 sequence is CASTLTGWEGEQYF. CDR3 bases: TGTGCCAGCACCCTGACAGGGTGGGAAGGCGAGCAGTACTTC.

This rearrangement joins TRBV20-1 to TRBJ2-5; 9 nucleotides line up with TRBD1. CDR1 and CDR2 from the germline V gene are DFQATT and SNEGSKA (reference sequence). The CDR3 spans 12 residues. Trimming removed 4 bases from V and 4 bases from J; junction bases left unmatched: 1. The CDR3 loop is CSAMTGGETQYF. CDR3 DNA sequence: TGCAGTGCTATGACAGGGGGAGAGACCCAGTACTTC.